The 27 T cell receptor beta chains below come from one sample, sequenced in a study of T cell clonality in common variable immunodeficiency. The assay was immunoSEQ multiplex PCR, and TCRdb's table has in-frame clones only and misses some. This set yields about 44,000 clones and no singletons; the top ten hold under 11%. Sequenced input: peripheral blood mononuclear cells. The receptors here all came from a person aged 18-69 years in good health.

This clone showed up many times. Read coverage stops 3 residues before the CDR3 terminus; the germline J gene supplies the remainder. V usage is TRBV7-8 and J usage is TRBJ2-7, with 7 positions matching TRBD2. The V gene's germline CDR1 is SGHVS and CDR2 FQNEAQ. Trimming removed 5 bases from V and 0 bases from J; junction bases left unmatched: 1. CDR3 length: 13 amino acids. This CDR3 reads CASSGLGSYEQYF. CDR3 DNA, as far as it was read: TGTGCCAGCAGCGGACTAGGCTCCTACGAG.

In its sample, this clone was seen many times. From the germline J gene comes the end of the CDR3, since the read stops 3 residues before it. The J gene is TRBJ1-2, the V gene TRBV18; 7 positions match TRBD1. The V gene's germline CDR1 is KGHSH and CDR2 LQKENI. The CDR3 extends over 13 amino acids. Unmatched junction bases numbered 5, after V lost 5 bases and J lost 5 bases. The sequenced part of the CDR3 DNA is TGTGCCAGCTCAAGTGAGGGGGCGTATGGC. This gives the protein CASSSEGAYG. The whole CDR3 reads CASSSEGAYGYTF.

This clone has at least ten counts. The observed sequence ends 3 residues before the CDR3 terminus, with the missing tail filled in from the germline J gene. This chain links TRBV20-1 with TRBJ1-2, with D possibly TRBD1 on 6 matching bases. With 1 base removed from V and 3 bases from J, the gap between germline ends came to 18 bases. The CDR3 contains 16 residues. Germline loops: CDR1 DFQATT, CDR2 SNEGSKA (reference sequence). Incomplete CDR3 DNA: TGCAGTGCTAGAGTCAGGAGCACGGGACAACACTATGGC. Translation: CSARVRSTGQHYG. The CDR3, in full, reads CSARVRSTGQHYGYTF.

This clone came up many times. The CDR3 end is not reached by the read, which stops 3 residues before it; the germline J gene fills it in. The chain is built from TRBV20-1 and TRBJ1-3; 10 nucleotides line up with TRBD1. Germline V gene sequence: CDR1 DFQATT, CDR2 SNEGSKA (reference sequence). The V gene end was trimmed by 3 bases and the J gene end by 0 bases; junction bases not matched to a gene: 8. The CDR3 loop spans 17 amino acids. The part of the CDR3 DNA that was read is TGCAGTGCTAGTTGGACAGGGGGACTGATCTCTGGAAACACC. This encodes CSASWTGGLISGNT. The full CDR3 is CSASWTGGLISGNTIYF.

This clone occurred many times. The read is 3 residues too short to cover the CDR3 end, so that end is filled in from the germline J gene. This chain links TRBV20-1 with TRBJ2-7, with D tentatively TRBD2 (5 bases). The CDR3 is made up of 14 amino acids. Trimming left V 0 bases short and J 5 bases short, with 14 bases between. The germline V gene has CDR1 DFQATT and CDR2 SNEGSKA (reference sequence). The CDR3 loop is CSARDPRRRDEQYF. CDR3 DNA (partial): TGCAGTGCTAGAGATCCGAGGAGGCGGGACGAG.

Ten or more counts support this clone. Here the CDR3 reads CASSPNTYEQYF. The sequenced CDR3 bases are TGTGCCAGTAGTCCGAACACCTACGAG. The rearrangement joins TRBV19 to TRBJ2-7; no reliable D call. With the read ending 3 residues before the CDR3 end, the germline J gene is used to fill in that end. The germline V and J ends were trimmed by 5 bases and 2 bases, with 7 bases remaining between them. Germline V CDR1 and CDR2: LNHDA, SQIVND (reference sequence). CDR3 length: 12 amino acids.

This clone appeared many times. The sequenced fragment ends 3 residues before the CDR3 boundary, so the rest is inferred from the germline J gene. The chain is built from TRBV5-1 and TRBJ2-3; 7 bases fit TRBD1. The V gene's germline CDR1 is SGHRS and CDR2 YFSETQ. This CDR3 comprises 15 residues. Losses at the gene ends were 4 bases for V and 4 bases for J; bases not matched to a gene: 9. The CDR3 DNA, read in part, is TGCGCCAGCAGCCCAACGGCAGGGGGAGCAGATACG. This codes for CASSPTAGGADT. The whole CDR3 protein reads CASSPTAGGADTQYF.

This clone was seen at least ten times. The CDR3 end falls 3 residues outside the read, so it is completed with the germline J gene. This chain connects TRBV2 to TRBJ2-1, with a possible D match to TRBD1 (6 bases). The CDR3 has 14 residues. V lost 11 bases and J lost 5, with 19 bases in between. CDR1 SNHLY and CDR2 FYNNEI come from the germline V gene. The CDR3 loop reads CAYKGGSGHNEQFF. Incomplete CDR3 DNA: TGTGCCTATAAAGGGGGTTCGGGCCACAATGAG.

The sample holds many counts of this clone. The CDR3 DNA, read in part, is TGTGCCAGCAGCCTTCTGGCCAGAGTAGGGGCAGATACG. It encodes CASSLLARVGADT. The entire CDR3 is CASSLLARVGADTQYF. The chain links TRBV7-3 to TRBJ2-3; D might be TRBD1 (5 bases). The read falls 3 residues short of the CDR3 end, and the missing part is taken from the germline J gene. CDR1 is SGHTA and CDR2 is FQGTGA in the germline V gene. CDR3 length equals 16 residues. Deletions cut 5 bases from V and 4 bases from J, with 19 bases between.

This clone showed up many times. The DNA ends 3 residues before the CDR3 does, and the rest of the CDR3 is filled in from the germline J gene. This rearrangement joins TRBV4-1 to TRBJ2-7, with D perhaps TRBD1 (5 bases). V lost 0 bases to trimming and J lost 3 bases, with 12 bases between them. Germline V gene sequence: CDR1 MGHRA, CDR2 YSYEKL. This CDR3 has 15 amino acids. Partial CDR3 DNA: TGCGCCAGCAGCCAAGATCGAAGGGGCAGCTACGAG. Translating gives CASSQDRRGSYE. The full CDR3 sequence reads CASSQDRRGSYEQYF.

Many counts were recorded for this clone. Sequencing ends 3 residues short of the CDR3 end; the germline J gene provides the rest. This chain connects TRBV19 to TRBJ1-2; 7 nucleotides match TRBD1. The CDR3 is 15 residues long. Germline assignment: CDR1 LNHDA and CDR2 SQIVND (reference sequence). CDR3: CASTPLGPGGRGYTF. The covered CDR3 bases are TGTGCCAGTACCCCGCTGGGCCCAGGGGGAAGAGGC.

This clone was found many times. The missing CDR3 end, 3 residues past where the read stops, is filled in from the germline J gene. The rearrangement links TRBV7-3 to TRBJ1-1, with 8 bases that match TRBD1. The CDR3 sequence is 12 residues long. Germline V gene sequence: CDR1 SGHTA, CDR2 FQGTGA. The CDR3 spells CASSSTGGEAFF. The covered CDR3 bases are TGTGCCAGCAGCTCAACAGGGGGAGAA.

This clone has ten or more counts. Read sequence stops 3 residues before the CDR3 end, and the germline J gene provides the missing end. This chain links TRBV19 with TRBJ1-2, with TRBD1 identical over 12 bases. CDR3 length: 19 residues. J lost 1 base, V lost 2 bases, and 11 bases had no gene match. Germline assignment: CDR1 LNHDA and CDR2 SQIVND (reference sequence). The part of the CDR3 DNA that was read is TGTGCCAGTAGTATACCCCAAAGGGACAGGGGGCTTCTTAACTATGGC. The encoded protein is CASSIPQRDRGLLNYG. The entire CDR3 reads CASSIPQRDRGLLNYGYTF. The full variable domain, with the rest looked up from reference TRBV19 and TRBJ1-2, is DGGITQSPKYLFRKEGQNVTLSCEQNLNHDAMYWYRQDPGQGLRLIYYSQIVNDFQKGDIAEGYSVSREKKESFPLTVTSAQKNPTAFYLCASSIPQRDRGLLNYGYTFGSGTRLTVV.

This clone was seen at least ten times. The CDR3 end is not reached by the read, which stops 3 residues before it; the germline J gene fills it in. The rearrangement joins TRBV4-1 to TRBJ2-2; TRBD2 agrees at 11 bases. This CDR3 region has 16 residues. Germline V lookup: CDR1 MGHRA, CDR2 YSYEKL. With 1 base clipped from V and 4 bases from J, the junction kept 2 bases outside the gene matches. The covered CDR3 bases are TGCGCCAGCAGCCAAGCGCTAGCGGGAGGCACCGGGGAG. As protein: CASSQALAGGTGE. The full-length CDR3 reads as CASSQALAGGTGELFF.

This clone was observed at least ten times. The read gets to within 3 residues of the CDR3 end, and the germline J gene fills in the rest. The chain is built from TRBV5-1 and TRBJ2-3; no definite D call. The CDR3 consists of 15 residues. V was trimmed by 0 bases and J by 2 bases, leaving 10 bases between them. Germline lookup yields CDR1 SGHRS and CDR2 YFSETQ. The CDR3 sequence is CASSLARPDTDTQYF. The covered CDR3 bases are TGCGCCAGCAGCTTGGCCAGGCCCGACACAGATACG. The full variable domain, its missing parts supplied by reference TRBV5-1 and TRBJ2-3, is KAGVTQTPRYLIKTRGQQVTLSCSPISGHRSVSWYQQTPGQGLQFLFEYFSETQRNKGNFPGRFSGRQFSNSRSEMNVSTLELGDSALYLCASSLARPDTDTQYFGPGTRLTVL.

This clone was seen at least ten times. The CDR3 bases that were read are TGCAGCGTAGACCGGGACAGGGGATCCTACAATGAG. It yields the protein CSVDRDRGSYNE. The whole CDR3 protein reads CSVDRDRGSYNEQFF. The chain recombines TRBV29-1 with TRBJ2-1, with 10 bases lining up with TRBD1. The read terminates 3 residues before the CDR3 end, so the remaining end is supplied by the germline J gene. The J segment lost 1 base and the V segment lost 6 bases, leaving 6 bases of the junction unmatched. CDR1 and CDR2 from the germline V gene are SQVTM and ANQGSEA. The CDR3 is 15 residues long.

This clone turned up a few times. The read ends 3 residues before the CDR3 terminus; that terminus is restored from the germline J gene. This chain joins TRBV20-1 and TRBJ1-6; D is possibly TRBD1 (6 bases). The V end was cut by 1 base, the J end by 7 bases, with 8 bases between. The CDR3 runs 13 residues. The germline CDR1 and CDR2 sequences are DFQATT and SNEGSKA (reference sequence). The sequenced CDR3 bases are TGCAGTGCTAGAGTGCAGGGGAATTCACCC. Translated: CSARVQGNSP. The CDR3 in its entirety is CSARVQGNSPLHF.

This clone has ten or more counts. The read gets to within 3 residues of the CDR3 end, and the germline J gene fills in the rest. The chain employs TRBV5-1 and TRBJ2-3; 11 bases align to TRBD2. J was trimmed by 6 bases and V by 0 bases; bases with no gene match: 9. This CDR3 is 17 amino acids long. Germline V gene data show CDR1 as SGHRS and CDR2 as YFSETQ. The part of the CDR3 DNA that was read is TGCGCCAGCAGCTTGGCCTATAGCGGGGGGGGAGAGGATACG. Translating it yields CASSLAYSGGGEDT. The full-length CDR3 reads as CASSLAYSGGGEDTQYF.

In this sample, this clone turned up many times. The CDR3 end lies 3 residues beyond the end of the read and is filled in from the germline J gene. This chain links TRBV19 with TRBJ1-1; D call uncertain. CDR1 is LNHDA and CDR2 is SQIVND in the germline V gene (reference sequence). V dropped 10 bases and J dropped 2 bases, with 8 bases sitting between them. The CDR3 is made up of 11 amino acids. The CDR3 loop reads CATAGNTEAFF. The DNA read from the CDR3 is TGTGCCACCGCGGGCAACACTGAA.

CDR3 residues: CASSPGGASTDTQYF. Partial CDR3 DNA: TGTGCCAGCAGCCCAGGTGGAGCCTCCACAGATACG. V gene TRBV7-7 combines with J gene TRBJ2-3; D is unclear. The read falls 3 residues short of the CDR3 end, and the missing part is taken from the germline J gene. Trimming stripped 5 bases from V and 2 bases from J, with 14 bases between. The germline V gene encodes CDR1 SSHAT and CDR2 FNYEAQ (reference sequence). The CDR3 loop spans 15 amino acids.

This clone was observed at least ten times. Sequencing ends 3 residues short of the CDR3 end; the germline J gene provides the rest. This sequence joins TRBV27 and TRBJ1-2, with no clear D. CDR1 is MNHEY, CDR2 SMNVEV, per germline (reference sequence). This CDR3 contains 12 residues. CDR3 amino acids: CASSLSGLAYTF. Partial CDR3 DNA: TGTGCCAGCAGTTTATCAGGTCTGGCT.

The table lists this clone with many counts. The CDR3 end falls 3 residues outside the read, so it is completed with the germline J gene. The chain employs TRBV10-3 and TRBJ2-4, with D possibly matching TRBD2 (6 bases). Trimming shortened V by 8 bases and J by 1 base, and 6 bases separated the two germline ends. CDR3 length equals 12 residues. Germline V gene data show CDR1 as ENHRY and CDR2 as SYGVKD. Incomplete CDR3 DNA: TGTGCCATCGGAGGGGCCAAAAACATT. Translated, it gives CAIGGAKNI. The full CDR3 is CAIGGAKNIQYF.

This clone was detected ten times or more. CDR3 sequence reads: CASSIPPGTDTQYF. The CDR3 DNA, read in part, is TGTGCCAGTAGTATCCCACCCGGTACAGATACG. The chain couples TRBV19 to TRBJ2-3; no clear D gene. Read data end 3 residues before the CDR3 end; the end is taken from the germline J gene. Trimming left V 3 bases short and J 3 bases short, with 10 bases between. Germline CDR1 and CDR2: LNHDA and SQIVND (reference sequence). The CDR3 contains 14 residues.

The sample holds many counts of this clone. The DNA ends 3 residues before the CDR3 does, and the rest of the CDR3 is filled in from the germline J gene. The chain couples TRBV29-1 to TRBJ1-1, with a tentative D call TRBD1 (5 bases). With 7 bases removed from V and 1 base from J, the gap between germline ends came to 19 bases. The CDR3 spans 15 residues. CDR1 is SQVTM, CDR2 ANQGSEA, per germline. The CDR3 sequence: CSGRDLGGTNTEAFF. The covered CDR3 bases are TGCAGCGGGCGGGATTTGGGGGGGACGAACACTGAA.

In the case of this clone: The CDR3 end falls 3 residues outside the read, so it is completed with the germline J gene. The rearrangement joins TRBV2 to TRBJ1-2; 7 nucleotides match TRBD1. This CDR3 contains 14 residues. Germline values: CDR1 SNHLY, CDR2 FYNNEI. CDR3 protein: CASSAARGDTGYTF. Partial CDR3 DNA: TGTGCCAGCAGTGCAGCCAGGGGGGATACCGGC.

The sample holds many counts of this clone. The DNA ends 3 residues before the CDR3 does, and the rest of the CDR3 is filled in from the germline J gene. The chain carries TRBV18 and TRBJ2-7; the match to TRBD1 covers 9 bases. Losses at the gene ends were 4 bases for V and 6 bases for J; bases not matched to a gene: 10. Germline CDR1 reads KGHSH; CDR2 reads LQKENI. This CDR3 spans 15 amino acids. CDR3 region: CASSHPGQGTREQYF. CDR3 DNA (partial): TGTGCCAGCTCACATCCGGGACAGGGAACCCGCGAG.

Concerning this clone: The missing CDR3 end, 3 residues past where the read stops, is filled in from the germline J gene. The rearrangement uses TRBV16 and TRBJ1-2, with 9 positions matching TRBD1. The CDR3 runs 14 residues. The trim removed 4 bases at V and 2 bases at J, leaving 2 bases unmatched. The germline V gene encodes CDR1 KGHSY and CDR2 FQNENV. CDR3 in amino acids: CASSPTGGNYGYTF. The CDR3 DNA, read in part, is TGTGCCAGCAGCCCCACAGGGGGCAACTATGGC.